This T cell receptor (beta chain) was captured in a study of T cell responses to AZD1222 COVID-19 vaccine. TCRdb's table, derived via immunoSEQ multiplex PCR, lists solely in-frame clones and lacks some. The repertoire holds roughly 200,000 clones, approximately 92% seen once, with 1% to 1.5% in the top ten. The CDR3 covers 14 residues. The V gene lost 1 base and the J gene lost 4 bases, with 8 bases spanning the gap. Germline-derived CDR1 and CDR2 are LGHNA and YSLEER. V gene TRBV4-3 combines with J gene TRBJ1-3; D not resolved. Sequences were derived from peripheral blood, sampled on day 0 of AZD1222 vaccination. This clonotype was obtained from an adult in good health. CDR3 sequence: CASSQGAQGNTIYF. CDR3 nucleotide sequence: TGCGCCAGCAGCCAAGGAGCGCAAGGAAACACCATATATTTT.